This T cell receptor beta chain was captured by sequencing in a study of blood T cell repertoires in COVID-19. The CDR3 extends over 16 amino acids. CDR1 KGHDR and CDR2 SFDVKD come from the germline V gene. Trimming removed 5 bases from V and 0 bases from J; junction bases left unmatched: 5. Per the study methods: Amplified reference gene primers provided the basis for estimating nucleated cell counts. The method was immunoSEQ multiplex PCR; TCRdb's version includes in-frame clones alone and lacks a portion of them. V, J and clone size reflect that table, while D and trimming were determined from the DNA. The table shows hundreds of thousands of clones, with 65% to 90% occurring only once. Clinical history reported by participants formed the basis on which cohorts were assigned. Recovered status in Cohort 3 required two negative PCRs, clearance, or symptom resolution.

The specimen sequenced was PBMCs or T cells enriched from blood (not recorded which). The chain uses TRBV24-1 and TRBJ2-7, with 11 bases fitting TRBD1. The TCR originated in a man under 40 who had recovered from COVID-19. CDR3 residues: CATSARDRGGSYEQYF. Here the CDR3 DNA reads TGTGCCACCAGTGCCCGGGACAGGGGGGGCTCCTACGAGCAGTACTTC.